These T cell receptor beta chains were read from a single sample in a study of blood T cells in healthy people across ages. TCRdb re-called the 5' RACE reads with MiXCR, one entry per CDR3 protein. Of about a million distinct CDR3 sequences listed, roughly two fifths are singletons. The sequencing sample was made of blood. The source is a man younger than 30 in good health. CDR3s include the opening cysteine and the closing phenylalanine or tryptophan. A D gene is named only where the DNA matches it firmly. Clone sizes are given selectively: once, few, many, or a class where the clone is expanded.

D gene: NA
V gene: TRBV19
J gene: TRBJ1-4
clone size: NA
CDR3 protein: CASTQANEELFF
CDR3 DNA: TGTGCCAGTACGCAAGCTAATGAAGAACTGTTTTTT

D gene: NA
V gene: TRBV6-1
J gene: TRBJ2-3
clone size: NA
CDR3 protein: CASSAHPGNGKDTQYF
CDR3 DNA: TGTGCCAGCAGTGCCCATCCGGGAAACGGTAAAGATACGCAGTATTTT

D gene: NA
V gene: TRBV9
J gene: TRBJ1-4
clone size: NA
CDR3 protein: CASSPGTSSHEKLFF
CDR3 DNA: TGTGCCAGCAGCCCGGGGACAAGTTCGCATGAAAAACTGTTTTTT

D gene: NA
V gene: TRBV20-1
J gene: TRBJ2-7
clone size: NA
CDR3 protein: CSASQGFSPYEQYF
CDR3 DNA: TGCAGTGCGTCACAGGGATTTTCCCCCTACGAGCAGTACTTC

D gene: NA
V gene: TRBV29-1
J gene: TRBJ2-3
clone size: NA
CDR3 protein: CSTRGLDTDTQYF
CDR3 DNA: TGCAGCACTAGGGGGTTGGACACAGATACGCAGTATTTT

D gene: NA
V gene: TRBV14
J gene: TRBJ2-3
clone size: few
CDR3 protein: CASSRRGQATDTQYF
CDR3 DNA: TGTGCCAGCAGCCGCCGGGGCCAAGCCACAGATACGCAGTATTTT

D gene: NA
V gene: TRBV5-1
J gene: TRBJ2-7
clone size: few
CDR3 protein: CASSLELSRNNEQYF
CDR3 DNA: TGCGCCAGCAGCTTGGAACTTTCGCGAAACAATGAGCAGTACTTC

D gene: TRBD2
V gene: TRBV7-2
J gene: TRBJ2-3
clone size: NA
CDR3 protein: CASSDSGGANTQYF
CDR3 DNA: TGTGCCAGCAGCGACAGCGGGGGGGCGAATACGCAGTATTTT

D gene: NA
V gene: TRBV4-3
J gene: TRBJ1-1
clone size: few
CDR3 protein: CASSQVGGVGTEAFF
CDR3 DNA: TGCGCCAGCAGCCAAGTGGGTGGGGTGGGCACTGAAGCTTTCTTT

D gene: NA
V gene: TRBV7-9
J gene: TRBJ2-4
clone size: once
CDR3 protein: CARSLGGRGNIQYF
CDR3 DNA: TGTGCCCGCAGCTTAGGGGGTCGGGGAAACATTCAGTACTTC

D gene: TRBD2
V gene: TRBV29-1
J gene: TRBJ2-2
clone size: NA
CDR3 protein: CSVQRGEELFF
CDR3 DNA: TGCAGCGTGCAGCGGGGAGAGGAGCTGTTTTTT

D gene: NA
V gene: TRBV5-8
J gene: TRBJ2-3
clone size: NA
CDR3 protein: CASSLGQWTDTQYF
CDR3 DNA: TGTGCCAGCAGCTTGGGTCAGTGGACAGATACGCAGTATTTT

D gene: NA
V gene: TRBV20-1
J gene: TRBJ1-4
clone size: NA
CDR3 protein: CSAKRTNEKLFF
CDR3 DNA: TGCAGTGCTAAAAGAACCAATGAAAAACTGTTTTTT

D gene: NA
V gene: TRBV20-1
J gene: TRBJ1-5
clone size: NA
CDR3 protein: CSARSTDSNQPQHF
CDR3 DNA: TGCAGTGCTCGATCGACTGATAGCAATCAGCCCCAGCATTTT

D gene: NA
V gene: TRBV7-2
J gene: TRBJ2-3
clone size: few
CDR3 protein: CASSRDGGFTDTQYF
CDR3 DNA: TGTGCCAGCAGCCGGGATGGGGGGTTCACAGATACGCAGTATTTT

D gene: NA
V gene: TRBV5-1
J gene: TRBJ1-2
clone size: many
CDR3 protein: CASSPNNNYGYTF
CDR3 DNA: TGCGCCAGCAGCCCTAACAATAACTATGGCTACACCTTC

D gene: NA
V gene: TRBV5-5
J gene: TRBJ2-7
clone size: few
CDR3 protein: CASSLEVTFRAYEQYF
CDR3 DNA: TGTGCCAGCAGCTTGGAGGTGACATTCCGGGCCTACGAGCAGTACTTC

D gene: NA
V gene: TRBV6-4
J gene: TRBJ1-1
clone size: NA
CDR3 protein: CASSDSRRTEAFF
CDR3 DNA: TGTGCCAGCAGTGACTCACGGAGGACTGAAGCTTTCTTT

D gene: NA
V gene: TRBV7-2
J gene: TRBJ1-2
clone size: NA
CDR3 protein: CASSQVRYYDYTF
CDR3 DNA: TGTGCCAGCAGCCAAGTGAGGTACTATGACTACACCTTC

D gene: NA
V gene: TRBV6-1
J gene: TRBJ1-6
clone size: NA
CDR3 protein: CASMGRGSNSPLHF
CDR3 DNA: TGTGCCAGCATGGGGAGAGGGAGTAATTCACCCCTCCACTTT